The next 2 T cell receptor beta chains were all read from a single sample in a study of blood T cell repertoires in COVID-19. Here immunoSEQ multiplex PCR was the method, and the copy in TCRdb shows in-frame clones only, minus some. The data contain roughly 150,000 clones, about nine tenths of them seen just once; the ten biggest clones take up approximately 4.6%. Sequencing used peripheral blood. The receptors were gathered from a young man with COVID-19, enrolled during active disease.

The V and J genes are TRBV7-8 and TRBJ2-1; D perhaps matches TRBD2 (5 bases). Germline CDR1 and CDR2: SGHVS and FQNEAQ. Deletions cut 5 bases from V and 1 base from J, with 12 bases between. The CDR3 consists of 15 residues. The CDR3 reads CASSAGLFSYNEQFF. The CDR3 DNA is TGTGCCAGCAGCGCCGGACTCTTTTCCTACAATGAGCAGTTCTTC.

The chain couples TRBV5-8 to TRBJ1-6; tentatively, D is TRBD1 (6 bases). Trimming took 8 bases from V and 10 from J, leaving 22 bases between them. The CDR3 runs 15 residues. Germline V gene sequence: CDR1 SGHTS, CDR2 YDEGEE. For the CDR3, the DNA is TGTGCCAGAGGATGTCGGAACAGGGTAAAATCACCCCTCCACTTT. Its protein product is CARGCRNRVKSPLHF.